This T cell receptor beta chain was captured in a study of T cell responses to AZD1222 COVID-19 vaccine. The study, taken as a whole, reports: Just a handful of AZD1222 recipients tested seropositive at baseline.

A remark on this clone: Its target is unknown.

Assay used: immunoSEQ multiplex PCR; TCRdb lists only in-frame clones, some missing. Among about 94,000 clones listed, around nine tenths were seen once. Germline values: CDR1 SGHTS, CDR2 YDEGEE. The CDR3 contains 16 residues. The V end lost 6 bases, the J end lost 0 bases, and 16 bases lay between the germline ends. The receptor comes from an adult in good health. This chain connects TRBV5-8 to TRBJ2-1; D is unclear. This sample comprised peripheral blood, obtained on day 0 of AZD1222 vaccination. In DNA, the CDR3 is TGTGCCAGCAACCCGCTAGACTGGAGCTCCTACAATGAGCAGTTCTTC. Translating it yields CASNPLDWSSYNEQFF.